The 3 T cell receptor beta chains below were found in one sample sequenced in a study of graft-versus-host responses after intestinal transplantation. These receptors lack a known antigen. Here immunoSEQ multiplex PCR was the method, and the copy in TCRdb shows in-frame clones only, minus some. The repertoire holds about 86,000 clones, with approximately 90% as singletons. This specimen consisted of unstimulated CD4+ T cells sorted from spleen or lymph node cells, obtained before transplant. The receptors here all came from a human donor who was the organ donor for an intestinal transplant.

This clone appeared once. The rearrangement links TRBV15 to TRBJ2-5; D unresolved. Germline V gene lookup returns CDR1 LNHNV and CDR2 YYDKDF (reference sequence). The ends were cut back, 3 bases at V and 9 bases at J, with 14 bases in the middle. The CDR3 spans 13 residues. As DNA, the CDR3 is TGTGCCACCAGCAGCGAGGTTGTTTCGGCCCAGTACTTC. Translated, it gives CATSSEVVSAQYF.

The chain employs TRBV9 and TRBJ2-1; 7 bases align to TRBD2. The CDR3 loop spans 14 amino acids. The ends lost 0 bases at V and 7 bases at J; junction bases unmatched: 4. CDR1 is SGDLS, CDR2 YYNGEE, per germline. The CDR3 DNA sequence: TGTGCCAGCAGCGTAGGGGGGGGATTGAATGAGCAGTTCTTC. It codes for CASSVGGGLNEQFF.

The chain links TRBV5-6 to TRBJ2-5, with a possible D match to TRBD1 (6 bases). CDR1 is SGHDT, CDR2 YYEEEE, per germline. The CDR3 has 12 amino acids. Trimming shortened V by 4 bases and J by 5 bases, and 9 bases separated the two germline ends. As DNA, the CDR3 is TGTGCCAGCAGCCGGGACAAGGAGACCCAGTACTTC. Translated, it gives CASSRDKETQYF.